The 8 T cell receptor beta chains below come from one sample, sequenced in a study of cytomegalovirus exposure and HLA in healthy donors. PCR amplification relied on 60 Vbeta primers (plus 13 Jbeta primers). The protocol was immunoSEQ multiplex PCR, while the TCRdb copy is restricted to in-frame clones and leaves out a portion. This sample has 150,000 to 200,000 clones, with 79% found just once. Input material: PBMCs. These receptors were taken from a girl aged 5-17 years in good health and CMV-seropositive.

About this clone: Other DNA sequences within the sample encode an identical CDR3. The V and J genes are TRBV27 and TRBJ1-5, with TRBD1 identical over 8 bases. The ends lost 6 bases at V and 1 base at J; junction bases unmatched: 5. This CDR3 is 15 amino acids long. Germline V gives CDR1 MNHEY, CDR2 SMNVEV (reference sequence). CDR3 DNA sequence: TGTGCCAGCAGCCGACAGGGGTTAAGCAATCAGCCCCAGCATTTT. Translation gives CASSRQGLSNQPQHF.

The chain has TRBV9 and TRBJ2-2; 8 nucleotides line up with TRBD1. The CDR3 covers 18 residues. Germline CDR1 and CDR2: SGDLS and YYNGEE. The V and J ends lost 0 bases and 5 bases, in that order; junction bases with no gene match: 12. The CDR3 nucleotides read TGTGCCAGCAGCGTAGTGGAGGCGGCAGGGGGCTCTACCGGGGAGCTGTTTTTT. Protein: CASSVVEAAGGSTGELFF.

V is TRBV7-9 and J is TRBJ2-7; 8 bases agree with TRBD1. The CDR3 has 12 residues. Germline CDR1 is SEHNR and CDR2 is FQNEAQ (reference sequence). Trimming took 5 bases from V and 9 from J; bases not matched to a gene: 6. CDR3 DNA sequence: TGTGCCAGCAGCCGGACAGGGTTCGGGCAGTACTTC. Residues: CASSRTGFGQYF.

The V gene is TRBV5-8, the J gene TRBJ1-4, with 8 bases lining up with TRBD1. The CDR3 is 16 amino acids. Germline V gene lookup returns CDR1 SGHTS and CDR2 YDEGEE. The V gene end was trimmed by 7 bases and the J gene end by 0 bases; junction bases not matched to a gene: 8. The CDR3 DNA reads TGTGCCAGCCAGAGGGACAGGCGTGCAACTAATGAAAAACTGTTTTTT. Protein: CASQRDRRATNEKLFF.

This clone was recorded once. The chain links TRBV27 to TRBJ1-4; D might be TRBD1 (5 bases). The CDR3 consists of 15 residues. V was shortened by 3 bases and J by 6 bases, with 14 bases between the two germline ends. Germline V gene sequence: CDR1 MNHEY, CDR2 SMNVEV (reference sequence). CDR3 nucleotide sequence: TGTGCCAGCAGTTTTTCCCGCGGGGGGTATGAAAAACTGTTTTTT. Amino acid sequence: CASSFSRGGYEKLFF.

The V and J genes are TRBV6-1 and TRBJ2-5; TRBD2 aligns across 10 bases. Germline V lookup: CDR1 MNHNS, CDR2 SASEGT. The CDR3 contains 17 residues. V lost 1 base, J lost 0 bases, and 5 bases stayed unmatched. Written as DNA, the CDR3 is TGTGCCAGCAGTGAAGGGGTTAGCGGGGGGTACCAAGAGACCCAGTACTTC. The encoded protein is CASSEGVSGGYQETQYF.

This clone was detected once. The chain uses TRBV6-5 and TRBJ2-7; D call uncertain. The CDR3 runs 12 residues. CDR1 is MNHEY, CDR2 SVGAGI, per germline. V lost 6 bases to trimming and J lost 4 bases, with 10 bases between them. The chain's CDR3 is CASRKETYEQYF. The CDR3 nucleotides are TGTGCCAGCAGGAAAGAGACTTACGAGCAGTACTTC.

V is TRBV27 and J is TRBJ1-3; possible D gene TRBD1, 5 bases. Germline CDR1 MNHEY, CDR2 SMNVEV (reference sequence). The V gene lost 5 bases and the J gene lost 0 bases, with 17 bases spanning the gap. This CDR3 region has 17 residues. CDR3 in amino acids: CASSPQPTASSGNTIYF. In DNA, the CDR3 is TGTGCCAGCAGTCCGCAGCCGACAGCGAGCTCTGGAAACACCATATATTTT.